This T cell receptor (beta chain) was recovered during a study of OX40 agonist ivuxolimab in advanced cancers. As for the study in general: Cancers in dose escalation were hepatocellular, melanoma, renal cell and head and neck. Findings of the study overall: Some of the nonresponding patients also showed low levels of normalized T-cell clonal expansion.

Collection of blood occurred at baseline, at cycle 4 day 1, and at cycle 7 day 1. Regarding this clone: Its antigen remains unknown.

Clones were read by immunoSEQ multiplex PCR, and TCRdb kept only the in-frame ones, dropping some. Among over 150,000 clones, 94% were seen once, and the ten largest hold 0.31%. Germline assignment: CDR1 SGHVS and CDR2 FQNEAQ. The CDR3 consists of 14 residues. Trimming pared 3 bases from V and 4 bases from J, leaving 12 bases between. The clonotype originates from an adult with an advanced solid tumor such as melanoma, head and neck, liver or kidney cancer. Sequences were derived from CD4+ or CD8+ T cells sorted from blood, sampled in a trial of the OX40 agonist ivuxolimab. The rearrangement uses TRBV7-8 and TRBJ1-2, with D perhaps TRBD1 (5 bases). The CDR3, as DNA: TGTGCCAGCAGCTTGCGGGGGTTGGTCTATGGCTACACCTTC. It codes for CASSLRGLVYGYTF.